This TCR beta chain derives from a study of blood T cells in healthy people across ages. General observations from the study: The authors considered diversity estimates from one million T cells to be underestimates.

This clonotype was seen a few times. The antigen is not known. Germline CDR1 DFQATT, CDR2 SNEGSKA (reference sequence). V was shortened by 0 bases and J by 6 bases, with 12 bases between the two germline ends. The CDR3 contains 14 residues. PCR was performed a second time for about 6 to 12 cycles using a sample-barcoded 5' primer and a J-beta primer mix. A single record per CDR3 protein comes from TCRdb applying MiXCR to the 5' RACE reads. The table shows 1.5 million to 2 million distinct CDR3 sequences, with roughly two fifths occurring only once. The TCR comes from a human donor in good health. This chain joins TRBV20-1 and TRBJ1-5, with D tentatively TRBD1 (6 bases). Sequencing was performed on blood. For the CDR3, the DNA is TGCAGTGCTAGAGAAGGAACAGGGACTCAGCCCCAGCATTTT. The encoded protein is CSAREGTGTQPQHF.